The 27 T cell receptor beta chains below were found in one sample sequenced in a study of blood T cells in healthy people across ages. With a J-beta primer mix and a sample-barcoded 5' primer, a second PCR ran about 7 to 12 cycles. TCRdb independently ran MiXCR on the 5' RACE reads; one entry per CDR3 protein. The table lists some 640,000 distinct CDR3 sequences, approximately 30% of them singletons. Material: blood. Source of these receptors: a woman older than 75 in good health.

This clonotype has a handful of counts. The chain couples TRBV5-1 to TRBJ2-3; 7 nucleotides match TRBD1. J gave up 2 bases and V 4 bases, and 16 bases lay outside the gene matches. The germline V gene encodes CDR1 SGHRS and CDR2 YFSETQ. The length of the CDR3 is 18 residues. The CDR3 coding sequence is TGCGCCAGCAGCCTCGGGACAGTGGGGTTCCCCTCCACAGATACGCAGTATTTT. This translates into CASSLGTVGFPSTDTQYF.

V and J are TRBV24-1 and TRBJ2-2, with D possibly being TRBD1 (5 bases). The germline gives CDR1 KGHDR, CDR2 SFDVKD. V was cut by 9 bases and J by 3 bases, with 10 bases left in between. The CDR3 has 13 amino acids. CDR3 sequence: CATARGDTGELFF. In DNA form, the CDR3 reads TGTGCCACCGCAAGGGGTGACACCGGGGAGCTGTTTTTT.

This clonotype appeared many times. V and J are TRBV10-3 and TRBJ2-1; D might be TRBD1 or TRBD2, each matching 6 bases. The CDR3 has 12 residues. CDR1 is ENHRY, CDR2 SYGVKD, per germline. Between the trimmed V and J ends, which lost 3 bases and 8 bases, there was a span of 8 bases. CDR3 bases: TGTGCCATCAGTGACGGGGGCTATGAGCAGTTCTTC. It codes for CAISDGGYEQFF.

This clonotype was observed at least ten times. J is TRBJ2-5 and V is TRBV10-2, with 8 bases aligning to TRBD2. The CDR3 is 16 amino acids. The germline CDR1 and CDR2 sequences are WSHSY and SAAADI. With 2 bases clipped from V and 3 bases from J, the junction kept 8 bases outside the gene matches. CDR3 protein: CASSESPPGGEETQYF. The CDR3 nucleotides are TGCGCCAGCAGTGAGAGCCCCCCGGGGGGGGAAGAGACCCAGTACTTC.

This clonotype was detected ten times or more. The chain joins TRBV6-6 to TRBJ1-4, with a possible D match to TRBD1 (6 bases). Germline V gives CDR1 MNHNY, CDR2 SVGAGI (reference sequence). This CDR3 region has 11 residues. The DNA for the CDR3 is TGTGGGTCGGGACACCTCGAAAAACTGTTTTTT. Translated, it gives CGSGHLEKLFF.

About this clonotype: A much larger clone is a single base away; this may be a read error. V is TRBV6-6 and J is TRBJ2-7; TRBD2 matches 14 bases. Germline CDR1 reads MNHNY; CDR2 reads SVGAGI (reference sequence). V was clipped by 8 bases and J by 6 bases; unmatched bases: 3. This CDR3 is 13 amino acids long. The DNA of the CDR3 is TGTGCCAGCGGACTAGCGGGGGGTGTCGAGCAGTACTTC. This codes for CASGLAGGVEQYF.

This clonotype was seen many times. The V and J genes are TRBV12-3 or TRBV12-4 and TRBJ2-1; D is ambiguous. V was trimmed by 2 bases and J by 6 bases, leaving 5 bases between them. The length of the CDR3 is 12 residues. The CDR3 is CASSLTVNEQFF. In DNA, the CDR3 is TGTGCCAGCAGTTTAACCGTCAATGAGCAGTTCTTC.

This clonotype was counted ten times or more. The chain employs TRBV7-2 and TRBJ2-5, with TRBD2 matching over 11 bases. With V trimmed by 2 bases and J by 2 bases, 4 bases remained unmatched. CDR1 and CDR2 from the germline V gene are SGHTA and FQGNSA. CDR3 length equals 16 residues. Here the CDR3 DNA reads TGTGCCAGCAGCTTAAGTCCTAGCGGGGGGCAAGAGACCCAGTACTTC. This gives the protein CASSLSPSGGQETQYF. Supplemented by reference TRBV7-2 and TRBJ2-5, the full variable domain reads GAGVSQSPSNKVTEKGKDVELRCDPISGHTALYWYRQSLGQGLEFLIYFQGNSAPDKSGLPSDRFSAERTGGSVSTLTIQRTQQEDSAVYLCASSLSPSGGQETQYFGPGTRLLVL.

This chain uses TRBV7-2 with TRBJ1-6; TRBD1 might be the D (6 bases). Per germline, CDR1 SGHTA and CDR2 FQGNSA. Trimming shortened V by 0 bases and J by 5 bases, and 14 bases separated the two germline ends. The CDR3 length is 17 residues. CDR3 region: CASSLAGRGSDNSPLHF. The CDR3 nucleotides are TGTGCCAGCAGCTTAGCGGGGAGGGGGAGTGATAATTCACCCCTCCACTTT.

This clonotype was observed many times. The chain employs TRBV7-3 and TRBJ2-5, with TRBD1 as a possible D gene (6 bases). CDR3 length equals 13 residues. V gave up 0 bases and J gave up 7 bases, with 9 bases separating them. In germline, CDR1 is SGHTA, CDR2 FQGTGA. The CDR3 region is CASSLTRGVTQYF. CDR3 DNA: TGTGCCAGCAGCTTAACCAGGGGAGTGACCCAGTACTTC.

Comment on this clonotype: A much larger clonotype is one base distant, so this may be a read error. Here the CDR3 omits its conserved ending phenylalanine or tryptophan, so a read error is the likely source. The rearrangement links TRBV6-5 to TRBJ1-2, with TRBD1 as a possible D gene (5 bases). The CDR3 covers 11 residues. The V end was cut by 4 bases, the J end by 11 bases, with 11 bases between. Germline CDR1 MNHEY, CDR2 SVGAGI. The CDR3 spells CASSFGGGYTV. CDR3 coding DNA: TGTGCCAGCAGTTTCGGGGGGGGATACACCGTC.

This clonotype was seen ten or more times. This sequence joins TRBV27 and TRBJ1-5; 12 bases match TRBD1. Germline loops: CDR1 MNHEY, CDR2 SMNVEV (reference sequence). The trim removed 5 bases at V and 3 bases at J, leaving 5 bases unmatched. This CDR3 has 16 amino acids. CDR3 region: CASSKGTGGLNQPQHF. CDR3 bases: TGTGCCAGCAGTAAGGGGACAGGGGGCCTCAATCAGCCCCAGCATTTT.

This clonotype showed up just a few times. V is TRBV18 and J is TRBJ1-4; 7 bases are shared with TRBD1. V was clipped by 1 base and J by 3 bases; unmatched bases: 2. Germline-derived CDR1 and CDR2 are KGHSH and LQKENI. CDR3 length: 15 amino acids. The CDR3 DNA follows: TGTGCCAGCTCACCACGTACAGGGGCTAATGAAAAACTGTTTTTT. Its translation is CASSPRTGANEKLFF. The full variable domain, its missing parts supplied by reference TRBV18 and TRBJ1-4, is NAGVMQNPRHLVRRRGQEARLRCSPMKGHSHVYWYRQLPEEGLKFMVYLQKENIIDESGMPKERFSAEFPKEGPSILRIQQVVRGDSAAYFCASSPRTGANEKLFFGSGTQLSVL.

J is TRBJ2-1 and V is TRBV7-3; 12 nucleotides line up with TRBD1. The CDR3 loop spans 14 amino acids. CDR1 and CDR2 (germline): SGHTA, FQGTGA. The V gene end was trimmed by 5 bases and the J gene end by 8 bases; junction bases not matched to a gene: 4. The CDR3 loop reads CASSRDRGPDEQFF. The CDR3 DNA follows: TGTGCCAGCAGCCGGGACAGGGGGCCCGATGAGCAGTTCTTC.

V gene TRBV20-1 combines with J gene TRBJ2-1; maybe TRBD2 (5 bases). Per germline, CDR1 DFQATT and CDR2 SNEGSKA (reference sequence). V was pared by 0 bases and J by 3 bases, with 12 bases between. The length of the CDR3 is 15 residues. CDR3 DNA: TGCAGTGCTAGAGATCGGCCTAGCCGCTACAATGAGCAGTTCTTC. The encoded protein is CSARDRPSRYNEQFF.

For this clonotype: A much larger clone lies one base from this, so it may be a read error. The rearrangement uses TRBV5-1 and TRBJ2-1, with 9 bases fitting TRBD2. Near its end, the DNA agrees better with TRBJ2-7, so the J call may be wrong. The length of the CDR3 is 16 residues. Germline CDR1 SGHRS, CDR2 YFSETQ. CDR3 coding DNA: TGCGCCAGCAGCTTGGATGAGCGGGGGGCATACAATGAGCAGTACTTC. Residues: CASSLDERGAYNEQYF.

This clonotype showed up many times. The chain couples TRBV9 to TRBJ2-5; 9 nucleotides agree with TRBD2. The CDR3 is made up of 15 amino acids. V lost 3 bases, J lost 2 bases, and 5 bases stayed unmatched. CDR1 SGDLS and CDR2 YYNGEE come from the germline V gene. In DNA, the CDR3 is TGTGCCAGCAGCGCCGCGGGGGGGCTTCAAGAGACCCAGTACTTC. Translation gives CASSAAGGLQETQYF.

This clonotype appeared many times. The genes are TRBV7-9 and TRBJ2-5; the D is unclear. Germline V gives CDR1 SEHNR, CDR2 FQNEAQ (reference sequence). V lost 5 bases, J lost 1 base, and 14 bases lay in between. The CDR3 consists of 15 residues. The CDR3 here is CASSRVQGPQETQYF. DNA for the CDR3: TGTGCCAGCAGCCGTGTTCAAGGGCCCCAAGAGACCCAGTACTTC.

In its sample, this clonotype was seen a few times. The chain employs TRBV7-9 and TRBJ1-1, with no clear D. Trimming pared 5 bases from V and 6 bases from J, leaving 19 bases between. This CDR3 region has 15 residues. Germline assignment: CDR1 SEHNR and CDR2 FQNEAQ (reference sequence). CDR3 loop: CASSIGPFRTSEAFF. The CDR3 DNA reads TGTGCCAGCAGCATTGGGCCTTTCAGGACCTCTGAAGCTTTCTTT.

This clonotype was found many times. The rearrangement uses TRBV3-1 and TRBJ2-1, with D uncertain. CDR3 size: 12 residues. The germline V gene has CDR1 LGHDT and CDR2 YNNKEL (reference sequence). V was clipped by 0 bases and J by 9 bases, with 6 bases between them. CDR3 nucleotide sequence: TGTGCCAGCAGCCAAGATGTTGGTGAGCAGTTCTTC. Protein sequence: CASSQDVGEQFF.

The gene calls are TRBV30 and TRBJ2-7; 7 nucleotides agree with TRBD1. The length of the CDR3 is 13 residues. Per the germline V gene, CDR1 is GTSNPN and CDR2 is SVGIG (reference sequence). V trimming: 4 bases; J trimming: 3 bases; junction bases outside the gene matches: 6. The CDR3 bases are TGTGCCTGGATACGGGACAGTGGCTACGAGCAGTACTTC. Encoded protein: CAWIRDSGYEQYF.

CDR3 loop: CASSYREGYEQYF. DNA of the CDR3: TGTGCCAGCAGTTACAGAGAGGGCTACGAGCAGTACTTC. This chain uses TRBV6-6 with TRBJ2-7, with D possibly being TRBD2 (5 bases). Germline V gene data show CDR1 as MNHNY and CDR2 as SVGAGI (reference sequence). This CDR3 region has 13 residues. With 2 bases removed from V and 3 bases from J, the gap between germline ends came to 8 bases.

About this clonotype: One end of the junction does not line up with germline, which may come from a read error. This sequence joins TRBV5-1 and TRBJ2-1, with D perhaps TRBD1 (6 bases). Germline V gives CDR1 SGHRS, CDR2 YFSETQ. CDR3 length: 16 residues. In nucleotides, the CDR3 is TGCGCCTGCAGCTTCGGACAGCAATACTCCTACAATGAGCAGTTCTTC. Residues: CACSFGQQYSYNEQFF.

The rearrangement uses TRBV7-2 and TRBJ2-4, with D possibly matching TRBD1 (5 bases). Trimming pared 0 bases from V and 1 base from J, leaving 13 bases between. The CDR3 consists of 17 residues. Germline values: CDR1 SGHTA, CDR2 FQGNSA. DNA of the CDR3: TGTGCCAGCAGCTTAGCGGGGCCGGCTATCGCCAAAAACATTCAGTACTTC. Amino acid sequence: CASSLAGPAIAKNIQYF.

The CDR3 DNA follows: TGCAGCGCGACGGGGGGCCACTACGAGCAGTACTTC. Protein product: CSATGGHYEQYF. The rearrangement links TRBV29-1 to TRBJ2-7, with D possibly TRBD2 on 7 matching bases. Germline-derived CDR1 and CDR2 are SQVTM and ANQGSEA. With 7 bases removed from V and 3 bases from J, the gap between germline ends came to 13 bases. There are 12 residues in the CDR3.

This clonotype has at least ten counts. CDR3: CASSLSPLPGGYTQYF. The CDR3 DNA reads TGTGCCAGCAGCTTATCTCCTCTTCCGGGCGGTTATACGCAGTATTTT. The chain uses TRBV7-2 and TRBJ2-3; D remains unclear. Deletions cut 2 bases from V and 7 bases from J, with 19 bases between. Germline V CDR1 and CDR2: SGHTA, FQGNSA. This CDR3 has 16 residues. The whole variable domain, remainder taken from reference TRBV7-2 and TRBJ2-3, is GAGVSQSPSNKVTEKGKDVELRCDPISGHTALYWYRQSLGQGLEFLIYFQGNSAPDKSGLPSDRFSAERTGGSVSTLTIQRTQQEDSAVYLCASSLSPLPGGYTQYFGPGTRLTVL.

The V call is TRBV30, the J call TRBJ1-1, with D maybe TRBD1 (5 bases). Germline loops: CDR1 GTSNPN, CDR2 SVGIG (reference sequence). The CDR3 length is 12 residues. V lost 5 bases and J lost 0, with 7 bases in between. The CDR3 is CAWAQVNTEAFF. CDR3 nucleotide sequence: TGTGCCTGGGCACAGGTGAACACTGAAGCTTTCTTT.